This is a list of T cell receptor beta chains from one sample in a study of blood T cells in healthy people across ages. TCRdb passed the 5' RACE reads through MiXCR, listing each CDR3 protein once. The table records about 930,000 distinct CDR3 sequences, about 28% of them present only once. These data also formed part of another study, on T cells of mothers and their children.

The source material was blood. The receptors were gathered from a woman aged 40 to 50 in good health. The CDR3 runs from the conserved cysteine through the conserved F or W. D genes are given only for firm matches. The size entry is marked missing in some rows and otherwise reads once, few, many or a size class.

abundance: -
v_gene: TRBV7-2
j_gene: TRBJ2-5
len: 20
d_gene: TRBD2
CDR3aa: CASSRTLLAGGPYNQETQYF
CDR3nt: TGTGCCAGCAGCCGAACACTATTAGCGGGGGGACCCTACAATCAAGAGACCCAGTACTTC

abundance: few
v_gene: TRBV7-2
j_gene: TRBJ2-7
len: 15
d_gene: -
CDR3aa: CASSARDKNRNEQYF
CDR3nt: TGTGCCAGCAGCGCACGGGACAAAAACAGGAACGAGCAGTACTTC

abundance: -
v_gene: TRBV5-1
j_gene: TRBJ1-4
len: 16
d_gene: -
CDR3aa: CASSSLGIGSNEKLFF
CDR3nt: TGCGCCAGCAGCTCTCTGGGTATTGGGTCTAATGAAAAACTGTTTTTT

abundance: -
v_gene: TRBV28
j_gene: TRBJ1-5
len: 16
d_gene: TRBD1
CDR3aa: CASCPGGQGVGQPQHF
CDR3nt: TGTGCCAGCTGCCCCGGGGGACAGGGAGTAGGTCAGCCCCAGCATTTT

abundance: -
v_gene: TRBV4-3
j_gene: TRBJ2-3
len: 15
d_gene: TRBD1
CDR3aa: CASSQVTGASDTQYF
CDR3nt: TGCGCCAGCAGCCAAGTGACAGGGGCTTCAGATACGCAGTATTTT

abundance: few
v_gene: TRBV5-1
j_gene: TRBJ1-2
len: 14
d_gene: -
CDR3aa: CASRPGQGDAGYTF
CDR3nt: TGCGCCAGCAGACCTGGGCAGGGAGATGCTGGCTACACCTTC

abundance: many
v_gene: TRBV9
j_gene: TRBJ1-2
len: 15
d_gene: -
CDR3aa: CASSAYRELPYGYTF
CDR3nt: TGTGCCAGCAGCGCCTACAGGGAACTCCCTTATGGCTACACCTTC

abundance: -
v_gene: TRBV20-1
j_gene: TRBJ2-6
len: 14
d_gene: -
CDR3aa: CSAINPSGANVLTF
CDR3nt: TGCAGTGCTATTAATCCCTCTGGGGCCAACGTCCTGACTTTC

abundance: many
v_gene: TRBV7-8
j_gene: TRBJ1-5
len: 14
d_gene: -
CDR3aa: CASSLLDSNQPQHF
CDR3nt: TGTGCCAGCAGCTTATTGGATAGCAATCAGCCCCAGCATTTT

abundance: few
v_gene: TRBV4-1
j_gene: TRBJ2-3
len: 14
d_gene: TRBD1
CDR3aa: CASSRGQGTGTQYF
CDR3nt: TGCGCCAGCAGCCGCGGACAGGGCACAGGTACGCAGTATTTT

abundance: -
v_gene: TRBV20-1
j_gene: TRBJ1-2
len: 14
d_gene: TRBD1
CDR3aa: CSAREDRVSYGYTF
CDR3nt: TGCAGTGCTAGAGAGGACAGGGTGAGCTATGGCTACACCTTC

abundance: -
v_gene: TRBV5-1
j_gene: TRBJ2-1
len: 12
d_gene: -
CDR3aa: CASSSHQETQFF
CDR3nt: TGCGCCAGCAGCTCCCACCAAGAGACCCAGTTCTTC

abundance: -
v_gene: TRBV11-1
j_gene: TRBJ2-6
len: 20
d_gene: TRBD2
CDR3aa: CASSSGTSGGATSGANVLTF
CDR3nt: TGTGCCAGCAGCTCCGGGACTAGCGGGGGGGCAACCTCTGGGGCCAACGTCCTGACTTTC

abundance: -
v_gene: TRBV20-1
j_gene: TRBJ1-1
len: 15
d_gene: TRBD1
CDR3aa: CSATRDRVLNTEAFF
CDR3nt: TGCAGTGCTACCAGGGACAGGGTATTGAACACTGAAGCTTTCTTT

abundance: -
v_gene: TRBV10-3
j_gene: TRBJ1-1
len: 16
d_gene: -
CDR3aa: CAISDRAGARNTEAFF
CDR3nt: TGTGCCATCAGTGACCGGGCAGGGGCCCGGAACACTGAAGCTTTCTTT

abundance: -
v_gene: TRBV5-5
j_gene: TRBJ2-5
len: 16
d_gene: TRBD1
CDR3aa: CASSLAAGQGRETQYF
CDR3nt: TGTGCCAGCAGCTTGGCCGCGGGACAGGGTAGGGAGACCCAGTACTTC

abundance: -
v_gene: TRBV6-2/TRBV6-3
j_gene: TRBJ1-1
len: 16
d_gene: -
CDR3aa: CASSKIQDSLNTEAFF
CDR3nt: TGTGCCAGCAGCAAGATACAGGACAGCCTGAACACTGAAGCTTTCTTT

abundance: few
v_gene: TRBV11-2
j_gene: TRBJ2-5
len: 15
d_gene: -
CDR3aa: CASSLLGTGAETQYF
CDR3nt: TGTGCCAGCAGCTTATTGGGTACGGGGGCGGAGACCCAGTACTTC

abundance: -
v_gene: TRBV3-1
j_gene: TRBJ2-7
len: 16
d_gene: -
CDR3aa: CASSQVPLGSAYEQYF
CDR3nt: TGTGCCAGCAGCCAAGTACCCTTGGGTAGCGCCTACGAGCAGTACTTC

abundance: few
v_gene: TRBV9
j_gene: TRBJ2-7
len: 12
d_gene: -
CDR3aa: CASSTSGAEQYF
CDR3nt: TGTGCCAGCAGCACCTCCGGAGCGGAGCAGTACTTC

abundance: -
v_gene: TRBV28
j_gene: TRBJ1-2
len: 14
d_gene: -
CDR3aa: CASRADLRAYGYTF
CDR3nt: TGTGCCAGCAGAGCTGACTTGCGGGCCTATGGCTACACCTTC

abundance: few
v_gene: TRBV12-3/TRBV12-4
j_gene: TRBJ1-1
len: 15
d_gene: -
CDR3aa: CASHSGGPTNTEAFF
CDR3nt: TGTGCCAGCCACTCCGGGGGCCCTACGAACACTGAAGCTTTCTTT

abundance: once
v_gene: TRBV5-1
j_gene: TRBJ2-7
len: 13
d_gene: -
CDR3aa: CASNLESAYEQYF
CDR3nt: TGCGCCAGCAACTTGGAGTCGGCCTACGAGCAGTACTTC

abundance: many
v_gene: TRBV28
j_gene: TRBJ2-1
len: 14
d_gene: TRBD1
CDR3aa: CASSRDRVSNEQFF
CDR3nt: TGTGCCAGCAGTCGAGACAGGGTATCGAATGAGCAGTTCTTC

abundance: -
v_gene: TRBV15
j_gene: TRBJ1-5
len: 17
d_gene: -
CDR3aa: CATSRGVKGWSNQPQHF
CDR3nt: TGTGCCACCAGCAGAGGGGTTAAAGGGTGGAGCAATCAGCCCCAGCATTTT

abundance: few
v_gene: TRBV7-9
j_gene: TRBJ1-2
len: 13
d_gene: TRBD1
CDR3aa: CASPAGTGDGYTF
CDR3nt: TGTGCCAGCCCCGCCGGGACAGGAGATGGCTACACCTTC

abundance: few
v_gene: TRBV12-3/TRBV12-4
j_gene: TRBJ1-6
len: 14
d_gene: -
CDR3aa: CASSLQQKNSPLHF
CDR3nt: TGTGCCAGCAGTTTACAACAGAAAAATTCACCCCTCCACTTT

abundance: few
v_gene: TRBV28
j_gene: TRBJ2-7
len: 15
d_gene: -
CDR3aa: CASRPPSGRSYEQYF
CDR3nt: TGTGCCAGCAGGCCCCCTTCGGGCCGTTCCTACGAGCAGTACTTC

abundance: many
v_gene: TRBV27
j_gene: TRBJ2-1
len: 13
d_gene: TRBD2
CDR3aa: CASSFTLAGEQFF
CDR3nt: TGTGCCAGCAGTTTCACACTAGCGGGGGAGCAGTTCTTC

abundance: many
v_gene: TRBV5-1
j_gene: TRBJ2-6
len: 13
d_gene: TRBD1
CDR3aa: CASTLGQGNVLTF
CDR3nt: TGCGCCAGCACCTTGGGACAGGGGAACGTCCTGACTTTC

abundance: -
v_gene: TRBV4-3
j_gene: TRBJ1-1
len: 15
d_gene: -
CDR3aa: CASSQITGTGTEAFF
CDR3nt: TGCGCCAGCAGCCAGATAACCGGGACGGGCACTGAAGCTTTCTTT

abundance: few
v_gene: TRBV20-1
j_gene: TRBJ1-4
len: 16
d_gene: TRBD1
CDR3aa: CSARETTGATNEKLFF
CDR3nt: TGCAGTGCTAGAGAGACGACAGGGGCAACTAATGAAAAACTGTTTTTT

abundance: few
v_gene: TRBV12-3/TRBV12-4
j_gene: TRBJ1-3
len: 15
d_gene: -
CDR3aa: CASSLAPDSGNTIYF
CDR3nt: TGTGCCAGCAGTTTAGCTCCCGACTCTGGAAACACCATATATTTT

abundance: few
v_gene: TRBV28
j_gene: TRBJ2-1
len: 15
d_gene: -
CDR3aa: CASRSGSGLSNEQFF
CDR3nt: TGTGCCAGCAGGTCAGGATCGGGGTTAAGCAATGAGCAGTTCTTC

abundance: once
v_gene: TRBV10-3
j_gene: TRBJ2-5
len: 13
d_gene: -
CDR3aa: CAVSTGLADTQYF
CDR3nt: TGTGCCGTCAGTACAGGGTTGGCAGATACGCAGTACTTC

abundance: -
v_gene: TRBV7-9
j_gene: TRBJ1-1
len: 15
d_gene: -
CDR3aa: CVSSPASGGNTEAFF
CDR3nt: TGTGTCAGCAGCCCCGCCTCCGGGGGGAACACTGAAGCTTTCTTT

abundance: many
v_gene: TRBV11-2
j_gene: TRBJ1-6
len: 15
d_gene: TRBD1
CDR3aa: CASSLVGQGDSPLHF
CDR3nt: TGTGCCAGCAGCTTAGTAGGACAGGGGGATTCACCCCTCCACTTT

abundance: many
v_gene: TRBV20-1
j_gene: TRBJ2-7
len: 14
d_gene: -
CDR3aa: CSAKGGTDSYEQYF
CDR3nt: TGCAGTGCAAAAGGGGGGACAGACTCCTACGAGCAGTACTTC

abundance: -
v_gene: TRBV20-1
j_gene: TRBJ2-1
len: 14
d_gene: -
CDR3aa: CSARSWGKHNEQFF
CDR3nt: TGCAGTGCCCGGAGCTGGGGGAAACATAATGAGCAGTTCTTC

abundance: many
v_gene: TRBV10-3
j_gene: TRBJ2-7
len: 14
d_gene: -
CDR3aa: CATSLALGTYEQYF
CDR3nt: TGTGCCACGTCCTTAGCCCTAGGGACCTACGAGCAGTACTTC

abundance: many
v_gene: TRBV29-1
j_gene: TRBJ1-5
len: 13
d_gene: TRBD1
CDR3aa: CSVRTGAGQPQHF
CDR3nt: TGCAGCGTTAGGACAGGGGCGGGTCAGCCCCAGCATTTT